These 16 T cell receptor beta chains were sequenced from one sample in a study of human T cells and chemical hapten exposure. TCRdb re-called the RACE reads with MiXCR, one entry per CDR3 protein. Among about 160,000 distinct CDR3 sequences listed, roughly 26% were seen once. Time point given: patch test 3, about 24 weeks after DPC sensitization. Treatment here: therapeutic diphenylcyclopropenone sensitization with weekly scalp DPC. The material sequenced was whole blood, taken in connection with sensitization to the hapten diphenylcyclopropenone (DPC). These receptors came from a woman under 30 with alopecia areata. Some clones in this sample may be carry-over from other donors' samples.

The V call is TRBV4-3, the J call TRBJ2-2, with 10 bases that match TRBD2. J was trimmed by 8 bases and V by 0 bases; bases with no gene match: 6. The CDR3 is 16 amino acids. CDR1 LGHNA and CDR2 YSLEER come from the germline V gene. The CDR3 DNA reads as TGCGCCAGCAGCCAAGATCCGGCTAGCGGGAGAGGGGAGCTGTTTTTT. Translated: CASSQDPASGRGELFF.

This clonotype was seen just once. The chain uses TRBV6-1 and TRBJ1-3; D remains ambiguous. Germline V gene data show CDR1 as MNHNS and CDR2 as SASEGT. There are 14 residues in the CDR3. V was shortened by 1 base and J by 2 bases, with 6 bases between the two germline ends. DNA of the CDR3: TGTGCCAGCAGTGAAGGGACCCCTGGAAACACCATATATTTT. Its protein product is CASSEGTPGNTIYF.

This clonotype was seen more than once but under ten times. This chain links TRBV5-1 with TRBJ2-3; 7 positions agree with TRBD1. Germline V gives CDR1 SGHRS, CDR2 YFSETQ. This CDR3 spans 14 amino acids. Trimming took 2 bases from V and 4 from J; bases not matched to a gene: 4. The CDR3 region is CASSLGGFPDTQYF. The CDR3 bases are TGCGCCAGCAGCTTAGGGGGCTTCCCAGATACGCAGTATTTT.

This clonotype was found once. V gene TRBV13 combines with J gene TRBJ1-3; possible D gene TRBD1, 6 bases. The germline V and J ends were trimmed by 5 bases and 0 bases, with 23 bases remaining between them. This CDR3 is 19 amino acids long. Germline V gene lookup returns CDR1 PRHDT and CDR2 FYEKMQ (reference sequence). The CDR3 reads CASSGAGHKKGSSGNTIYF. The CDR3 bases are TGTGCCAGCAGCGGAGCGGGACACAAAAAAGGGAGCTCTGGAAACACCATATATTTT.

The gene calls are TRBV24-1 and TRBJ2-3; D is ambiguous. This CDR3 spans 13 amino acids. Germline-derived CDR1 and CDR2 are KGHDR and SFDVKD. V dropped 11 bases and J dropped 2 bases, with 13 bases sitting between them. The CDR3 reads CAISDPPTDTQYF. CDR3 coding DNA: TGTGCCATTTCGGATCCCCCCACAGATACGCAGTATTTT.

Turning to this clonotype: A read error may account for a junction end that differs from germline. CDR3 in amino acids: CVSTLTGTGTEAFF. Written as DNA, the CDR3 is TGTGTCAGCACGCTCACCGGGACAGGCACTGAAGCTTTCTTT. The chain combines TRBV12-3 or TRBV12-4 with TRBJ1-1; TRBD1 aligns across 8 bases. The CDR3 sequence is 14 residues long.

A few counts support this clonotype. The chain links TRBV27 to TRBJ2-7; 7 positions match TRBD2. After removal of 2 bases from V and 3 bases from J, the junction contained 10 bases not matched to a gene. The CDR3 spans 16 residues. Germline lookup yields CDR1 MNHEY and CDR2 SMNVEV (reference sequence). The CDR3 nucleotides are TGTGCCAGCAGTTTAACGGCTCGGGGGGACTTCTACGAGCAGTACTTC. Its protein is CASSLTARGDFYEQYF.

CDR3 nucleotides: TGTGCCAGCAGCTTCACAGGGGGCGGCCCTCTGAACACCGGGGAGCTGTTTTTT. Encoded protein: CASSFTGGGPLNTGELFF. The rearrangement links TRBV7-9 to TRBJ2-2, with 9 nucleotides matching TRBD1. Germline CDR1 SEHNR, CDR2 FQNEAQ (reference sequence). This CDR3 contains 18 residues. Losses at the gene ends were 3 bases for V and 1 base for J; bases not matched to a gene: 9.

This clonotype turned up a few times. The chain has TRBV20-1 and TRBJ2-1; D is uncertain. CDR1 and CDR2 (germline): DFQATT, SNEGSKA (reference sequence). The V gene lost 2 bases and the J gene lost 3 bases, with 8 bases spanning the gap. The CDR3 is 13 amino acids. CDR3 bases: TGCAGTGCTAGAAGCCCTCTCTACAATGAGCAGTTCTTC. Amino acid sequence: CSARSPLYNEQFF.

The chain employs TRBV6-2 or TRBV6-3 and TRBJ2-2, with D possibly being TRBD1 (6 bases). CDR1 is MNHEY, CDR2 SVGEGT, per germline. V was shortened by 5 bases and J by 6 bases, with 22 bases between the two germline ends. CDR3 size: 17 residues. The CDR3 DNA reads as TGTGCCAGCAGTCGACCGTCAGCCACAGGGTCGCCCGGGGAGCTGTTTTTT. Its protein product is CASSRPSATGSPGELFF.

This clonotype was recorded a few times. The V call is TRBV29-1, the J call TRBJ2-1; D perhaps matches TRBD1 (6 bases). Germline assignment: CDR1 SQVTM and CDR2 ANQGSEA. Trimming shortened V by 6 bases and J by 8 bases, and 8 bases separated the two germline ends. CDR3 size: 10 residues. This CDR3 is CSVGADEQFF. As DNA, the CDR3 is TGCAGCGTGGGGGCGGATGAGCAGTTCTTC.

There are a few counts of this clonotype. The genes are TRBV7-9 and TRBJ2-7; D remains unclear. The CDR3 length is 12 residues. The germline V and J ends were trimmed by 1 base and 7 bases, with 8 bases remaining between them. CDR1 is SEHNR, CDR2 FQNEAQ, per germline (reference sequence). DNA for the CDR3: TGTGCCAGCAGCTTAGGGTGGTGGGAGCAGTACTTC. Translated, it gives CASSLGWWEQYF.

This clonotype appeared once. This chain links TRBV7-3 with TRBJ2-2, with unresolved D. Germline CDR1 reads SGHTA; CDR2 reads FQGTGA. Deletions cut 4 bases from V and 7 bases from J, with 10 bases between. This CDR3 spans 13 amino acids. Here the CDR3 reads CASSSSYGGELFF. The CDR3 DNA reads as TGTGCCAGCAGCTCTTCGTACGGCGGGGAGCTGTTTTTT.

This clonotype has ten or more counts. The CDR3 region has the DNA TGTGCCAGCAGACTGACAGGGGGCACCTACGAGCAGTACTTC. It specifies CASRLTGGTYEQYF. The chain recombines TRBV5-8 with TRBJ2-7; 10 nucleotides agree with TRBD1. Germline trimming cut 5 bases from V and 2 bases from J; bases unmatched to any gene: 4. The germline V gene has CDR1 SGHTS and CDR2 YDEGEE. This CDR3 has 14 residues.

This chain connects TRBV20-1 to TRBJ2-4; 10 bases align to TRBD1. This CDR3 spans 13 amino acids. CDR1 and CDR2 (germline): DFQATT, SNEGSKA (reference sequence). Losses at the gene ends were 6 bases for V and 6 bases for J; bases not matched to a gene: 5. The CDR3 loop is CSAERDRGNIQYF. The CDR3 nucleotides read TGCAGTGCCGAGAGGGACAGGGGAAACATTCAGTACTTC.

The chain carries TRBV10-2 and TRBJ2-1, with TRBD2 identical over 12 bases. V lost 6 bases, J lost 6 bases, and 9 bases stayed unmatched. Germline V gene data show CDR1 as WSHSY and CDR2 as SAAADI. CDR3 length: 16 amino acids. The CDR3 DNA sequence: TGCGCCAGCAGCAGAGCCCTAGCGGGGGGGAGCAATGAGCAGTTCTTC. Encoded protein: CASSRALAGGSNEQFF.